The 17 T cell receptor beta chains given below trace back to one sample, sequenced in a study of cytomegalovirus exposure and HLA in healthy donors. TCRdb's table, derived via immunoSEQ multiplex PCR, lists solely in-frame clones and lacks some. The sample consists of about 150,000 clones, approximately 90% of them appearing once. Sequences were obtained from PBMCs. These receptors all stem from a man younger than 35 in good health and CMV-seropositive.

This rearrangement joins TRBV5-1 to TRBJ1-5; no firm D call. Trimming removed 3 bases at V and 4 bases at J, with 14 bases between. The CDR3 extends over 15 amino acids. The germline V gene has CDR1 SGHRS and CDR2 YFSETQ. The CDR3 here is CASSSLGEPNQPQHF. In nucleotides, the CDR3 is TGCGCCAGCAGCTCCCTCGGGGAGCCAAATCAGCCCCAGCATTTT.

The chain links TRBV28 to TRBJ2-7; 7 positions match TRBD2. The length of the CDR3 is 17 residues. Trimming removed 3 bases from V and 2 bases from J; junction bases left unmatched: 13. CDR1 is MDHEN, CDR2 SYDVKM, per germline. The CDR3 sequence is CASSLVQGGTMAYEQYF. CDR3 in DNA: TGTGCCAGCAGTTTGGTGCAGGGAGGGACCATGGCCTACGAGCAGTACTTC.

The rearrangement links TRBV13 to TRBJ2-7; 7 bases map to TRBD1. CDR3 length equals 15 residues. CDR1 PRHDT and CDR2 FYEKMQ come from the germline V gene (reference sequence). J gave up 2 bases and V 5 bases, and 9 bases lay outside the gene matches. Here the CDR3 DNA reads TGTGCCAGCAGCGAACAGGGGAGTTCGGCCTACGAGCAGTACTTC. It translates to CASSEQGSSAYEQYF.

V gene TRBV6-5 combines with J gene TRBJ2-5; TRBD2 aligns across 7 bases. Germline assignment: CDR1 MNHEY and CDR2 SVGAGI. J was trimmed by 2 bases and V by 2 bases; bases with no gene match: 8. The CDR3 covers 16 residues. CDR3 amino acids: CASSYPSSGGQETQYF. As DNA, the CDR3 is TGTGCCAGCAGTTACCCGTCTAGCGGAGGTCAAGAGACCCAGTACTTC.

The chain combines TRBV6-5 with TRBJ2-5; the D gene is possibly TRBD1 (6 bases). Germline loops: CDR1 MNHEY, CDR2 SVGAGI. This CDR3 is 13 amino acids long. Trimming took 3 bases from V and 9 from J, leaving 14 bases between them. As DNA, the CDR3 is TGTGCCAGCAGTTATTCGGACAGAGATGCCCAGTACTTC. This sequence encodes CASSYSDRDAQYF.

The J gene is TRBJ2-3, the V gene TRBV9; tentative D call: TRBD1 (6 bases). V gave up 0 bases and J gave up 1 base, with 12 bases separating them. The CDR3 is 16 amino acids. Germline V gene sequence: CDR1 SGDLS, CDR2 YYNGEE. This CDR3 reads CASSVDLGAGTDTQYF. CDR3 DNA sequence: TGTGCCAGCAGCGTAGATCTGGGGGCGGGCACAGATACGCAGTATTTT.

The rearrangement uses TRBV7-9 and TRBJ1-6; perhaps TRBD1 as D (6 bases). V lost 5 bases and J 5 bases, leaving 19 bases between the germline ends. Germline loops: CDR1 SEHNR, CDR2 FQNEAQ (reference sequence). The CDR3 has 17 residues. CDR3 nucleotide sequence: TGTGCCAGCAGCCGAGGGCGGGGGGGCAGAGATAATTCACCCCTCCACTTT. This sequence encodes CASSRGRGGRDNSPLHF.

The chain recombines TRBV27 with TRBJ2-5; D remains unclear. The CDR3 runs to 13 residues. Germline values: CDR1 MNHEY, CDR2 SMNVEV (reference sequence). V shed 10 bases and J shed 5 bases, with 17 bases lying between them. The CDR3 DNA reads as TGTGCCACCCGGCGGTCCAATTGGGAGACCCAGTACTTC. Residues: CATRRSNWETQYF.

This chain joins TRBV25-1 and TRBJ1-1; tentative D call: TRBD1 (6 bases). The CDR3 loop spans 15 amino acids. Between the trimmed V and J ends, which lost 9 bases and 1 base, there was a span of 18 bases. Germline V lookup: CDR1 MGHDK, CDR2 SYGVNS. CDR3: CASGPWGTPNTEAFF. DNA for the CDR3: TGTGCCAGTGGCCCCTGGGGGACACCGAACACTGAAGCTTTCTTT.

The J gene is TRBJ2-3, the V gene TRBV2, with TRBD2 matching over 9 bases. CDR3 length: 14 residues. With V trimmed by 4 bases and J by 8 bases, 7 bases remained unmatched. Per germline, CDR1 SNHLY and CDR2 FYNNEI. The CDR3 region has the DNA TGTGCCAGCAGTGGCGGGAGGGGACGTATTACGCAGTATTTT. This codes for CASSGGRGRITQYF. Full variable domain (rest looked up from reference TRBV2 and TRBJ2-3): EPEVTQTPSHQVTQMGQEVILRCVPISNHLYFYWYRQILGQKVEFLVSFYNNEISEKSEIFDDQFSVERPDGSNFTLKIRSTKLEDSAMYFCASSGGRGRITQYFGPGTRLTVL.

The chain couples TRBV28 to TRBJ1-2; D not certain. Germline V gene data show CDR1 as MDHEN and CDR2 as SYDVKM. Trimming stripped 5 bases from V and 4 bases from J, with 11 bases between. This CDR3 is built from 13 residues. The CDR3 region has the DNA TGTGCCAGCAGTCCTGACACGTTCTATGGCTACACCTTC. Its translation is CASSPDTFYGYTF.

This clone was detected only once. The rearrangement joins TRBV27 to TRBJ1-1; D not certain. The V and J ends lost 7 bases and 2 bases respectively, with 14 bases between them. The CDR3 is made up of 14 amino acids. Germline CDR1 MNHEY, CDR2 SMNVEV (reference sequence). This chain's CDR3 is CASTPREANTEAFF. CDR3 coding DNA: TGTGCCAGCACCCCGCGGGAAGCTAACACTGAAGCTTTCTTT.

In DNA, the CDR3 is TGTGCCAGCAGCTCCCCGACTAGCGGGGGGGCGAATGAGCAGTTCTTC. Amino acid sequence: CASSSPTSGGANEQFF. The chain recombines TRBV11-2 with TRBJ2-1, with 14 bases aligning to TRBD2. This CDR3 contains 16 residues. V shed 4 bases and J 7 bases; nucleotides not matched to a gene: 6. CDR1 and CDR2 (germline): SGHAT, FQNNGV.

This clone appeared once. The chain has TRBV5-4 and TRBJ2-6; no definite D call. Looked up from germline, CDR1 is SGHNT and CDR2 is YYREEE (reference sequence). Trimming shortened V by 4 bases and J by 2 bases, and 10 bases separated the two germline ends. The length of the CDR3 is 15 residues. The CDR3 DNA reads as TGTGCCAGCAGCAGAGAAACCGCTGGGGCCAACGTCCTGACTTTC. Translating it yields CASSRETAGANVLTF.

This clone showed up just once. V gene TRBV10-2 combines with J gene TRBJ1-1, with 8 bases aligning to TRBD1. CDR1 and CDR2 (germline): WSHSY, SAAADI. After removal of 6 bases from V and 5 bases from J, the junction contained 8 bases not matched to a gene. This CDR3 contains 14 residues. The CDR3, as DNA: TGCGCCAGCAGGGGACAGGTCGGGAGAACTGAAGCTTTCTTT. Translated, it gives CASRGQVGRTEAFF.

V usage is TRBV6-6 and J usage is TRBJ2-4, with D unresolved. This CDR3 contains 11 residues. In germline, CDR1 is MNHNY, CDR2 SVGAGI (reference sequence). The ends were cut back, 5 bases at V and 11 bases at J, with 10 bases in the middle. CDR3 residues: CASSTDTVQYF. The DNA of the CDR3 is TGTGCCAGCAGTACCGACACGGTTCAGTACTTC.

The V gene is TRBV11-2, the J gene TRBJ1-2; tentatively, D is TRBD1 (5 bases). The V end was cut by 4 bases, the J end by 6 bases, with 12 bases between. Germline loops: CDR1 SGHAT, CDR2 FQNNGV. The CDR3 is 13 amino acids. The CDR3 coding sequence is TGTGCCAGCAGCTCCGGGACTGCTGATGGCTACACCTTC. It yields the protein CASSSGTADGYTF.